The count of the clone carrying this T cell receptor beta chain is one. No antigen is known for it. The data were produced by immunoSEQ multiplex PCR, yet TCRdb's version contains in-frame clones alone and is incomplete. The sample has some 34,000 clones; less than 85% are singletons. This sample was included in a study of STAT5B mutations in CD4+ large granular lymphocyte leukemia. Regarding the study as a whole: Compared with healthy controls (2/35), patient top clones favored TRBV06 (8/27).

Trimming left V 3 bases short and J 4 bases short, with 9 bases between. CDR1 and CDR2 from the germline V gene are MGHDK and SYGVNS. CDR3 size: 14 residues. This rearrangement joins TRBV25-1 to TRBJ1-4; D is uncertain. The sequence derives from a human donor in good health. Material: CD4+ T cells from blood buffy coats. The CDR3: CASSEAGGNEKLFF. The CDR3 DNA reads TGTGCCAGCAGTGAGGCGGGTGGTAATGAAAAACTGTTTTTT.